Shown below are 27 T cell receptor beta chains from a single sample sequenced in a study of cytomegalovirus exposure and HLA in healthy donors (dated by TCRdb to about 2017). The library relied on the immunoSEQ multiplex PCR assay. For the multiplex PCR, a mixture combining 60 forward primers for TCR Vbeta segments and 13 reverse primers for TCR Jbeta segments was used. TCRdb re-hosts the immuneACCESS table, in-frame sequences only. Its copies lack some clones; in the studies checked, an unresolved V gene accounts for under half of them, and the cause for the rest is not known. In all, the sample holds around 140,000 clones, and 82% of those were seen once. Approximately 2.3% of the sample is in the top ten clones. Material: PBMCs. The receptor set was obtained from a male donor in good health and CMV-seronegative.

This chain uses TRBV7-2 with TRBJ2-1; TRBD2 matches at 7 bases. Per the germline V gene, CDR1 is SGHTA and CDR2 is FQGNSA. Trimming cost V 5 bases and J 8 bases; bases outside gene matches: 12. The length of the CDR3 is 15 residues. The chain's CDR3 is CASSIGLVSQHEQFF. CDR3 bases: TGTGCCAGCAGCATAGGACTAGTTAGTCAACATGAGCAGTTCTTC. Combining the CDR3 with reference TRBV7-2 and TRBJ2-1 gives the whole variable domain GAGVSQSPSNKVTEKGKDVELRCDPISGHTALYWYRQSLGQGLEFLIYFQGNSAPDKSGLPSDRFSAERTGGSVSTLTIQRTQQEDSAVYLCASSIGLVSQHEQFFGPGTRLTVL.

The V and J genes are TRBV11-2 and TRBJ2-7, with TRBD2 matching 9 bases. In germline, CDR1 is SGHAT, CDR2 FQNNGV. V was clipped by 4 bases and J by 4 bases; unmatched bases: 8. The CDR3 runs 15 residues. The chain's CDR3 is CASSSGLALGYEQYF. CDR3 coding DNA: TGTGCCAGCAGCTCAGGACTAGCGTTGGGGTACGAGCAGTACTTC.

The rearrangement links TRBV4-1 to TRBJ1-3, with unresolved D. Per germline, CDR1 MGHRA and CDR2 YSYEKL. CDR3 length: 15 amino acids. The V and J ends lost 1 base and 0 bases respectively, with 7 bases between them. This CDR3 reads CASSQGDFSGNTIYF. The DNA for the CDR3 is TGCGCCAGCAGCCAAGGTGACTTCTCTGGAAACACCATATATTTT.

The chain couples TRBV27 to TRBJ2-2; the match to TRBD2 covers 8 bases. CDR1 is MNHEY, CDR2 SMNVEV, per germline (reference sequence). The CDR3 loop spans 13 amino acids. The V segment lost 10 bases and the J segment 2 bases; nucleotides outside the gene matches: 3. The CDR3 sequence is CATIAGNTGELFF. The CDR3 DNA reads as TGTGCCACAATAGCGGGAAACACCGGGGAGCTGTTTTTT.

The chain uses TRBV7-2 and TRBJ2-1, with 10 bases matching TRBD2. CDR3 size: 15 residues. The germline V gene encodes CDR1 SGHTA and CDR2 FQGNSA. Unmatched junction bases numbered 9, after V lost 6 bases and J lost 7 bases. The CDR3, as DNA: TGTGCCAGCAGGAGAACTAGCGGGAATGGGAATGAGCAGTTCTTC. Its protein product is CASRRTSGNGNEQFF.

V usage is TRBV9 and J usage is TRBJ1-2, with a possible D match to TRBD1 (5 bases). CDR3 length equals 16 residues. Germline loops: CDR1 SGDLS, CDR2 YYNGEE. The V end lost 2 bases, the J end lost 7 bases, and 21 bases lay between the germline ends. CDR3 sequence: CASSVSGWAREGGYTF. In DNA form, the CDR3 reads TGTGCCAGCAGCGTTTCAGGCTGGGCCAGGGAAGGTGGCTACACCTTC.

The genes are TRBV27 and TRBJ2-7, with a tentative D call TRBD2 (9 bases). The V gene lost 3 bases and the J gene lost 2 bases, with 20 bases spanning the gap. Germline CDR1 is MNHEY and CDR2 is SMNVEV (reference sequence). There are 17 residues in the CDR3. CDR3 nucleotide sequence: TGTGCCAGCAGTTTGGCGGCTAGCGGGACAGGTACCTACGAGCAGTACTTC. Amino acid sequence: CASSLAASGTGTYEQYF.

This chain connects TRBV5-4 to TRBJ2-2; 12 nucleotides align to TRBD2. The junction had 9 bases not matched to a gene; V was cut back by 4 bases and J by 8 bases. In germline, CDR1 is SGHNT, CDR2 YYREEE (reference sequence). This CDR3 has 16 amino acids. The CDR3: CASSRRTSGNTGELFF. CDR3 DNA: TGTGCCAGCAGCCGCAGGACTAGCGGGAATACTGGGGAGCTGTTTTTT.

The V and J genes are TRBV6-5 and TRBJ2-1; a weak D match, TRBD2 (6 bases). V gave up 0 bases and J gave up 6 bases, with 15 bases separating them. Germline V gene sequence: CDR1 MNHEY, CDR2 SVGAGI. The CDR3 loop spans 16 amino acids. CDR3 loop: CASSYSLGDWANEQFF. The DNA of the CDR3 is TGTGCCAGCAGTTACTCGTTAGGGGACTGGGCCAATGAGCAGTTCTTC.

This rearrangement joins TRBV12-1 to TRBJ2-1; the table's TRBD2 call for D was not verified on the DNA. TRBV12-1 constitutes a pseudogene. The CDR3 has 16 amino acids. In DNA form, the CDR3 reads TGTGCCAGCAGCTCCGTACTAGCGGGCACCCGTAATGAGCAGTTCTTC. Its translation is CASSSVLAGTRNEQFF.

The chain employs TRBV11-3 and TRBJ2-1; tentatively, D is TRBD1 (5 bases). Germline-derived CDR1 and CDR2 are SGHNT and YENEEA. This CDR3 has 14 residues. Trimming removed 5 bases at V and 10 bases at J, with 18 bases between. The CDR3 region has the DNA TGTGCCAGCAGCCTCATGGGTTTGCAGGGCGAGCAGTTCTTC. This sequence encodes CASSLMGLQGEQFF.

CDR3 loop: CASSGTGTGAEKLFF. The CDR3 DNA sequence: TGTGCCAGCAGCGGGACCGGGACAGGGGCTGAAAAACTGTTTTTT. The J gene is TRBJ1-4, the V gene TRBV7-9, with TRBD1 matching 10 bases. The V gene's germline CDR1 is SEHNR and CDR2 FQNEAQ (reference sequence). The CDR3 sequence is 15 residues long. J was trimmed by 7 bases and V by 5 bases; bases with no gene match: 7.

This clone has only one observation. The chain links TRBV19 to TRBJ1-2, with D tentatively TRBD1 (6 bases). Per the germline V gene, CDR1 is LNHDA and CDR2 is SQIVND (reference sequence). V was clipped by 5 bases and J by 3 bases, with 16 bases between them. CDR3 size: 15 residues. The DNA for the CDR3 is TGTGCCAGTAGTTCCCGGACAGCGATACACTATGGCTACACCTTC. Its protein is CASSSRTAIHYGYTF.

This clone has a single count. The J gene is TRBJ2-7, the V gene TRBV27; 7 positions match TRBD2. V lost 6 bases and J lost 5; bases outside the gene matches: 13. Germline values: CDR1 MNHEY, CDR2 SMNVEV (reference sequence). CDR3 size: 15 residues. CDR3 amino acids: CASSDSASGFDEQYF. The CDR3 DNA follows: TGTGCCAGCAGCGATAGCGCTAGCGGATTTGACGAGCAGTACTTC.

The CDR3 is CASSTGTAFEAFF. The CDR3 nucleotides read TGTGCCAGCAGTACAGGGACAGCCTTTGAAGCTTTCTTT. This rearrangement joins TRBV6-5 to TRBJ1-1; TRBD1 aligns across 7 bases. The J segment lost 7 bases and the V segment lost 5 bases, leaving 7 bases of the junction unmatched. Germline CDR1 reads MNHEY; CDR2 reads SVGAGI. The CDR3 extends over 13 amino acids.

The chain uses TRBV2 and TRBJ2-7, with TRBD2 matching over 7 bases. The CDR3 contains 15 residues. The trim removed 4 bases at V and 3 bases at J, leaving 9 bases unmatched. Germline CDR1 reads SNHLY; CDR2 reads FYNNEI. The CDR3 DNA follows: TGTGCCAGCAGTGGCGGGGGAAAGTTTATCTACGAGCAGTACTTC. Translated: CASSGGGKFIYEQYF.

This chain connects TRBV4-3 to TRBJ2-7, with TRBD1 as a possible D gene (6 bases). V lost 0 bases, J lost 3 bases, and 12 bases lay in between. The CDR3 covers 15 residues. Looked up from germline, CDR1 is LGHNA and CDR2 is YSLEER. In nucleotides, the CDR3 is TGCGCCAGCAGCCAAGATCTCGCGGACAGCTACGAGCAGTACTTC. It encodes CASSQDLADSYEQYF.

The chain recombines TRBV27 with TRBJ1-4; maybe TRBD1 (5 bases). Between the trimmed V and J ends, which lost 6 bases and 8 bases, there was a span of 13 bases. The CDR3 runs to 13 residues. Germline CDR1 reads MNHEY; CDR2 reads SMNVEV (reference sequence). CDR3 loop: CASREGAGEKLFF. The CDR3 DNA sequence: TGTGCCAGCAGGGAAGGGGCAGGGGAAAAACTGTTTTTT.

J is TRBJ2-2 and V is TRBV7-6; 8 bases match TRBD2. This CDR3 is built from 14 residues. The V gene's germline CDR1 is SGHVS and CDR2 FNYEAQ. V lost 6 bases, J lost 0 bases, and 0 bases stayed unmatched. The CDR3 loop is CASSSGTNTGELFF. CDR3 DNA: TGTGCCAGCAGTAGCGGGACGAACACCGGGGAGCTGTTTTTT.

The rearrangement uses TRBV5-1 and TRBJ2-5, with a tentative D call TRBD1 (6 bases). V gave up 5 bases and J gave up 3 bases, with 14 bases separating them. Germline V gene data show CDR1 as SGHRS and CDR2 as YFSETQ. The CDR3 length is 14 residues. The CDR3 DNA sequence: TGCGCCAGCAGACAACAGGGTAGGGAAGAGACCCAGTACTTC. It is translated as CASRQQGREETQYF. The variable domain in full, completed from reference TRBV5-1 and TRBJ2-5, reads KAGVTQTPRYLIKTRGQQVTLSCSPISGHRSVSWYQQTPGQGLQFLFEYFSETQRNKGNFPGRFSGRQFSNSRSEMNVSTLELGDSALYLCASRQQGREETQYFGPGTRLLVL.

This clone appeared a single time. CDR3 in DNA: TGTGCCACCGATACAGGGTTTCGCACCGGGGAGCTGTTTTTT. This gives the protein CATDTGFRTGELFF. The V call is TRBV10-3, the J call TRBJ2-2, with TRBD1 as a possible D gene (6 bases). Germline V gene lookup returns CDR1 ENHRY and CDR2 SYGVKD. Trimming left V 10 bases short and J 4 bases short, with 16 bases between. The length of the CDR3 is 14 residues.

This sequence joins TRBV5-1 and TRBJ2-3, with 9 bases that match TRBD2. Germline CDR1 SGHRS, CDR2 YFSETQ. CDR3 size: 14 residues. With 4 bases clipped from V and 4 bases from J, the junction kept 4 bases outside the gene matches. Here the CDR3 DNA reads TGCGCCAGCAGCCGCGGACTAGCGCCAGATACGCAGTATTTT. Amino acids: CASSRGLAPDTQYF.

This chain connects TRBV5-1 to TRBJ2-7; 7 nucleotides match TRBD1. This CDR3 comprises 16 residues. The germline V gene has CDR1 SGHRS and CDR2 YFSETQ. Trimming at V came to 4 bases and at J to 5 bases, leaving 15 bases not matched to a gene. CDR3 in amino acids: CASSPAPQQGTHEQYF. The CDR3 region has the DNA TGCGCCAGCAGCCCCGCCCCACAACAGGGGACCCACGAGCAGTACTTC.

The rearrangement joins TRBV7-2 to TRBJ1-2; tentative D call: TRBD1 (5 bases). The CDR3 is 15 amino acids. CDR1 and CDR2 (germline): SGHTA, FQGNSA. Deletions cut 1 base from V and 2 bases from J, with 11 bases between. The DNA for the CDR3 is TGTGCCAGCAGCTTAGAGGCAGGGTTGAACTATGGCTACACCTTC. It encodes CASSLEAGLNYGYTF.

This clone was recorded only once. The V call is TRBV19, the J call TRBJ2-7; 11 nucleotides match TRBD2. J lost 3 bases, V lost 6 bases, and 7 bases had no gene match. Germline values: CDR1 LNHDA, CDR2 SQIVND (reference sequence). CDR3 length: 15 amino acids. CDR3 DNA sequence: TGTGCCAGTAGGTCCGCCGGGACTAGCGGCTACGAGCAGTACTTC. Translating gives CASRSAGTSGYEQYF.

This clone was seen a few times. The V call is TRBV5-4, the J call TRBJ2-7; D not certain. V lost 4 bases, J lost 6 bases, and 11 bases lay in between. This CDR3 comprises 12 residues. Germline V gene sequence: CDR1 SGHNT, CDR2 YYREEE (reference sequence). The CDR3 nucleotides read TGTGCCAGCAGCCCGGGTCCGGGCGAGCAGTACTTC. It codes for CASSPGPGEQYF.

J is TRBJ1-2 and V is TRBV6-5, with 9 bases that match TRBD1. The V gene's germline CDR1 is MNHEY and CDR2 SVGAGI. This CDR3 is 14 amino acids long. Germline trimming cut 2 bases from V and 8 bases from J; bases unmatched to any gene: 6. The DNA of the CDR3 is TGTGCCAGCAGTTACGGACAGGGGATAGGCGGCTACACCTTC. Protein product: CASSYGQGIGGYTF.